What follows are 15 T cell receptor beta chains derived from one specimen sequenced in a study of blood T cell dynamics during melanoma immunotherapy (TCRdb year 2020). The library was prepared using the immunoSEQ multiplex PCR assay. This is the immuneACCESS table as TCRdb keeps it, with only in-frame sequences that have V and J called. A part of the clones is gone; compared with another copy, unresolved V genes explain less than half, and the rest is unexplained. This sample gives about 11,000 clones in total; 84% of them show up just once. Roughly 15% of the sample is in the top ten clones. Read against the paper, the sample's time point label means: week 3, after first cycle of checkpoint inhibitor. Sequences were derived from blood, sampled from a patient treated with checkpoint blockade. The source of these receptors is a human donor with melanoma.

The rearrangement links TRBV5-1 to TRBJ2-1, with 8 bases lining up with TRBD2. The V segment lost 6 bases and the J segment 5 bases; nucleotides outside the gene matches: 7. The CDR3 extends over 14 amino acids. Germline CDR1 reads SGHRS; CDR2 reads YFSETQ. The CDR3 DNA follows: TGCGCCAGCACTACAAGCGGGGGCCACAATGAGCAGTTCTTC. Translation: CASTTSGGHNEQFF.

This clone has only one observation. The rearrangement joins TRBV5-1 to TRBJ2-1; 7 bases are a match to TRBD1. J lost 3 bases, V lost 4 bases, and 10 bases had no gene match. The CDR3 is 16 amino acids. Germline CDR1 and CDR2: SGHRS and YFSETQ. The CDR3 protein is CASSPEPGQFYNEQFF. The DNA for the CDR3 is TGCGCCAGCAGCCCAGAACCGGGACAGTTCTACAATGAGCAGTTCTTC.

V usage is TRBV5-1 and J usage is TRBJ1-1, with D possibly being TRBD1 (6 bases). V shed 0 bases and J shed 4 bases, with 10 bases lying between them. The CDR3 is made up of 14 amino acids. Germline V gives CDR1 SGHRS, CDR2 YFSETQ. CDR3 loop: CASSLVGGRTEAFF. The CDR3 DNA reads as TGCGCCAGCAGCTTGGTTGGGGGCCGCACTGAAGCTTTCTTT.

The gene calls are TRBV7-9 and TRBJ1-5; the D is unclear. Trimming removed 4 bases from V and 2 bases from J, with 9 bases in between. Germline loops: CDR1 SEHNR, CDR2 FQNEAQ (reference sequence). The CDR3 consists of 14 residues. CDR3 sequence (DNA): TGTGCCAGCAGCTCGAGTGGGGGCAATCAGCCCCAGCATTTT. This gives the protein CASSSSGGNQPQHF.

The chain joins TRBV11-2 to TRBJ2-7; 7 bases map to TRBD1. CDR1 SGHAT and CDR2 FQNNGV come from the germline V gene. J gave up 8 bases and V 1 base, and 14 bases lay outside the gene matches. CDR3 length: 16 residues. CDR3 in DNA: TGTGCCAGCAGCTTAGGTTCCCTGGGACAGTGGATACAGCAGTACTTC. Translation: CASSLGSLGQWIQQYF.

The CDR3 sequence is CASSLRPQLAGGGYEQYF. CDR3 in DNA: TGTGCCAGCAGCCTTAGACCACAACTAGCGGGGGGCGGCTACGAGCAGTACTTC. J is TRBJ2-7 and V is TRBV13; 12 bases are shared with TRBD2. J was trimmed by 3 bases and V by 5 bases; bases with no gene match: 14. The CDR3 has 18 residues. The germline gives CDR1 PRHDT, CDR2 FYEKMQ (reference sequence).

DNA for the CDR3: TGTGCCAGCAGCTTGGAACAGGAGCAGTTCTTC. This gives the protein CASSLEQEQFF. J is TRBJ2-1 and V is TRBV5-6, with unresolved D. There are 11 residues in the CDR3. V was pared by 0 bases and J by 10 bases, with 5 bases between. Germline lookup yields CDR1 SGHDT and CDR2 YYEEEE.

The chain uses TRBV2 and TRBJ1-3; perhaps TRBD1 as D (5 bases). The germline V gene encodes CDR1 SNHLY and CDR2 FYNNEI. This CDR3 region has 15 residues. With 4 bases removed from V and 0 bases from J, the gap between germline ends came to 10 bases. CDR3 amino acids: CASSVGLISGNTIYF. The CDR3 coding sequence is TGTGCCAGCAGTGTGGGACTCATCTCTGGAAACACCATATATTTT.

The chain employs TRBV7-2 and TRBJ2-7; maybe TRBD2 (5 bases). The germline gives CDR1 SGHTA, CDR2 FQGNSA. The CDR3 contains 15 residues. V gave up 2 bases and J gave up 0 bases, with 11 bases separating them. The CDR3 coding sequence is TGTGCCAGCAGCTTACCGTTGGGGAGCTCCTACGAGCAGTACTTC. Translated: CASSLPLGSSYEQYF.

The chain combines TRBV15 with TRBJ2-3; TRBD1 matches at 7 bases. Germline loops: CDR1 LNHNV, CDR2 YYDKDF (reference sequence). V dropped 2 bases and J dropped 1; count of bases not matched to a gene: 6. The CDR3 is made up of 16 amino acids. DNA for the CDR3: TGTGCCACCAGCAGATCCAGGGGGTCCGGCACAGATACGCAGTATTTT. Its translation is CATSRSRGSGTDTQYF.

This clone was seen a single time. In DNA form, the CDR3 reads TGTGCCAGCAGCTTAAGGGTCCTAGAAGATACGCAGTATTTT. This sequence encodes CASSLRVLEDTQYF. The V call is TRBV7-2, the J call TRBJ2-3; D unresolved. The CDR3 covers 14 residues. Germline V gives CDR1 SGHTA, CDR2 FQGNSA. Trimming took off 2 bases at V and 5 bases at J, with 11 bases between the two ends. Based on the CDR3 plus reference TRBV7-2 and TRBJ2-3, the full variable domain is GAGVSQSPSNKVTEKGKDVELRCDPISGHTALYWYRQSLGQGLEFLIYFQGNSAPDKSGLPSDRFSAERTGGSVSTLTIQRTQQEDSAVYLCASSLRVLEDTQYFGPGTRLTVL.

The chain links TRBV7-2 to TRBJ2-1; D not certain. V lost 8 bases and J lost 7, with 9 bases in between. This CDR3 has 11 amino acids. The germline gives CDR1 SGHTA, CDR2 FQGNSA. The CDR3 DNA reads TGTGCCAGCGGCCTGGGGAATGAGCAGTTCTTC. Its protein is CASGLGNEQFF.

The V call is TRBV28, the J call TRBJ1-1, with TRBD1 as a possible D gene (6 bases). The ends were cut back, 10 bases at V and 0 bases at J, with 12 bases in the middle. The CDR3 loop spans 13 amino acids. In germline, CDR1 is MDHEN, CDR2 SYDVKM. The chain's CDR3 is CATRDTLNTEAFF. CDR3 DNA sequence: TGTGCCACCCGGGACACATTGAACACTGAAGCTTTCTTT.

The V and J genes are TRBV30 and TRBJ2-5, with 16 bases fitting TRBD2. Germline values: CDR1 GTSNPN, CDR2 SVGIG (reference sequence). V shed 3 bases and J 5 bases; nucleotides not matched to a gene: 9. This CDR3 is 17 amino acids long. The CDR3 reads CAWRSTGTSGGAETQYF. The CDR3 DNA reads TGTGCCTGGAGATCGACCGGGACTAGCGGGGGGGCTGAGACCCAGTACTTC.

The chain links TRBV4-3 to TRBJ1-1; D uncertain. The CDR3 spans 16 residues. The V gene's germline CDR1 is LGHNA and CDR2 YSLEER. Trimming left V 1 base short and J 1 base short, with 13 bases between. The CDR3, as DNA: TGCGCCAGCAGCCAAGGCGCGGCAGGAGCGAACACTGAAGCTTTCTTT. Its protein is CASSQGAAGANTEAFF.